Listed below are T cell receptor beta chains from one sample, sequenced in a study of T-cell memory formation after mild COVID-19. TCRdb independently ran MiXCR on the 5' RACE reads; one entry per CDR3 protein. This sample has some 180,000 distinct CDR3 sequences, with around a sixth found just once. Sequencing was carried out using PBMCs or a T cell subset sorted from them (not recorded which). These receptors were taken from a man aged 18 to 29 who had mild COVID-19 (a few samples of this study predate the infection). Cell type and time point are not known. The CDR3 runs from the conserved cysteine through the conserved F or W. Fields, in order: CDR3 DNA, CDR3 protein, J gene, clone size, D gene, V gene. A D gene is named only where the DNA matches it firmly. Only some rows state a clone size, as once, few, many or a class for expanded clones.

TGTGCCAGCAATCAGGGAGGTACCTTGCGTTACGAGCAGTACTTC CASNQGGTLRYEQYF TRBJ2-7 many NA TRBV6-1
TGTGCCAGCAGCTTGGCCATGAGGTGGGGAGATACGCAGTATTTT CASSLAMRWGDTQYF TRBJ2-3 NA NA TRBV5-4
TGTGCCAGCAGTCCGACTCAGGCGGGGACCGGGGAGCTGTTTTTT CASSPTQAGTGELFF TRBJ2-2 NA NA TRBV12-3/TRBV12-4
TGTGCCAGCAGCCGCGGGGGGGGCCTTAATCAGCCCCAGCATTTT CASSRGGGLNQPQHF TRBJ1-5 NA NA TRBV7-2
TGTGCCAGCATCCAATCGAGGGCAGGGATGAACACTGAAGCTTTCTTT CASIQSRAGMNTEAFF TRBJ1-1 few NA TRBV7-2
TGTGCCAGCAGCTTTTGGCAGGGGGCCTACGAGCAGTACTTC CASSFWQGAYEQYF TRBJ2-7 few TRBD1 TRBV7-2
TGCGCCAGCAGCCCTGGACAGGGTATGCAAGAGACCCAGTACTTC CASSPGQGMQETQYF TRBJ2-5 NA TRBD1 TRBV5-1
TGCGCCAGCAGCAGGGAACAGACAGATACGCAGTATTTT CASSREQTDTQYF TRBJ2-3 NA NA TRBV5-1
TGTGCCAGCAAATTTACGGGGGCCGACAATGAGCAGTTCTTC CASKFTGADNEQFF TRBJ2-1 NA NA TRBV6-6
TGTGCCAGCACCTCCACAGGGTCCTATGGCTACACCTTC CASTSTGSYGYTF TRBJ1-2 NA NA TRBV4-2
TGTGCCAGCAGTTTCCGCCTCCCAGATACGCAGTATTTT CASSFRLPDTQYF TRBJ2-3 many NA TRBV12-3/TRBV12-4
TGCGCCAGCAGCCCCGCAGCCCTGGACTATGGCTACACCTTC CASSPAALDYGYTF TRBJ1-2 many NA TRBV4-1
TGCGCCAGCAGCCAAGATGCGGCGACAGGGGGGGACTATGGCTACACCTTC CASSQDAATGGDYGYTF TRBJ1-2 NA TRBD1 TRBV4-3
TGTGCCAGCAGCTTAACTAGCGGGGTTTGGCTGTTTTTT CASSLTSGVWLFF TRBJ2-2 few TRBD2 TRBV7-8
TGCGCCAGCAGCGCGGACCCGGGGGGAGAGACCCAGTACTTC CASSADPGGETQYF TRBJ2-5 NA TRBD2 TRBV5-1
TGTGCCAGCAGCGTAGGTGGACAGGGATATGGCTACACCTTC CASSVGGQGYGYTF TRBJ1-2 NA TRBD1 TRBV9
TGTGCCAGCAGCATACCGGGACAGGGCTCTGGGGCCAACGTCCTGACTTTC CASSIPGQGSGANVLTF TRBJ2-6 few TRBD1 TRBV7-3
TGTGCCAGCAGTTACGAAGCGACCCAGTACTTC CASSYEATQYF TRBJ2-5 NA NA TRBV6-6
TGTGCCAGCAGCTTAGTCCCCAGTAAAGAGACCCAGTACTTC CASSLVPSKETQYF TRBJ2-5 NA NA TRBV7-2
TGTGCCAGCAGCCCGGGACACGGAGGAACTGAAGCTTTCTTT CASSPGHGGTEAFF TRBJ1-1 few NA TRBV7-3
TGCAGCGGTCTAGGGGGCAGGTCCTACAATGAGCAGTTCTTC CSGLGGRSYNEQFF TRBJ2-1 NA TRBD1 TRBV29-1
TGTGCCAGCAGTGAAGGTTCGTGGACAGATACGCAGTATTTT CASSEGSWTDTQYF TRBJ2-3 few NA TRBV6-4
TGCGCCAGCAGCTTTCTAGCGGGGGGGCCCCAAGAGACCCAGTACTTC CASSFLAGGPQETQYF TRBJ2-5 NA TRBD2 TRBV5-1
TGTGCCAGCAGCCCGGACAGGACCCATTCACCCCTCCACTTT CASSPDRTHSPLHF TRBJ1-6 NA TRBD1 TRBV3-1